The source of this T cell receptor (beta chain) is a study of blood T cell repertoires in COVID-19. Turning to the study itself: The study drew acute and convalescent COVID-19 samples from the United States, Italy and Spain. From T cells, B-cell-depleted T cells, or PBMCs came the material, which was cDNA or gDNA.

Original data processing: Reference gene primer amplification yielded estimated nucleated cell counts. The data were produced by immunoSEQ multiplex PCR, yet TCRdb's version contains in-frame clones alone and is incomplete. Clone size and V and J calls were adopted from that table, with D and trimming inferred from the DNA. This table has just under 350,000 clones, around four fifths appearing once. CDR1 is SGHAT and CDR2 is FQNNGV in the germline V gene. The germline V and J ends were trimmed by 5 bases and 4 bases, with 11 bases remaining between them. This CDR3 has 13 residues. Material for sequencing was peripheral blood. The V call is TRBV11-2, the J call TRBJ1-1; TRBD1 is a possible D gene (5 bases). The sequence came from a man aged 30 to 39 with active or convalescent COVID-19. In nucleotides, the CDR3 is TGTGCCAGCAGCGAAAATACAGGCACTGAAGCTTTCTTT. Translated: CASSENTGTEAFF.